Shown below are 8 T cell receptor beta chains from a single sample sequenced in a study of T-cell reconstitution after alpha-beta-depleted transplantation in children. Preparation of the TCRbeta library involved a method that used unique molecular identifiers. Via MiXCR, TCRdb re-called the PCR reads, giving one row per CDR3 protein. There are hundreds of thousands of distinct CDR3 sequences in the sample; around 7.8% occur only once, and 6.3% lies in the top ten. Sequencing was performed on PBMCs, mostly from graft donor cells, taken 180 days after TCRalphabeta/CD19-depleted stem cell transplant. These receptors all come from a male patient aged 10 to 17 who had a stem cell transplant for acute lymphoblastic leukemia, so the T cells may come from the graft donor.

Many counts were recorded for this clonotype. J is TRBJ1-5 and V is TRBV28, with TRBD1 matching 8 bases. V gave up 2 bases and J gave up 6 bases; unmatched junction bases: 6. The CDR3 contains 15 residues. Germline loops: CDR1 MDHEN, CDR2 SYDVKM. In nucleotides, the CDR3 is TGTGCCAGCAGTTTAGGACAGGGAGTGGTTCAGCCCCAGCATTTT. Translated, it gives CASSLGQGVVQPQHF.

This clonotype was counted ten times or more. The chain employs TRBV20-1 and TRBJ2-5, with a weak D call TRBD1 (6 bases). The V and J ends lost 4 bases and 4 bases respectively, with 13 bases between them. The germline CDR1 and CDR2 sequences are DFQATT and SNEGSKA (reference sequence). The CDR3 runs 13 residues. CDR3 DNA: TGCAGTGCTAAGGGCAGGGGCGGAGAGACCCAGTACTTC. It encodes CSAKGRGGETQYF.

This clonotype was counted at least ten times. The rearrangement uses TRBV27 and TRBJ2-2, with 9 bases identical to TRBD2. The germline V gene has CDR1 MNHEY and CDR2 SMNVEV (reference sequence). The length of the CDR3 is 18 residues. The trim removed 7 bases at V and 0 bases at J, leaving 12 bases unmatched. CDR3 DNA: TGTGCCAGCAAGGCCTGGGGTAGCGGGGGAGCGAACACCGGGGAGCTGTTTTTT. Its translation: CASKAWGSGGANTGELFF.

As concerns this clonotype: Being one base from a much bigger clone, this may be a read error. The rearrangement links TRBV4-2 to TRBJ1-5; D is ambiguous. The V gene lost 3 bases and the J gene lost 5 bases, with 17 bases spanning the gap. This CDR3 has 16 amino acids. Germline values: CDR1 LGHNA, CDR2 YNFKEQ. Here the CDR3 DNA reads TGTGCCAGCAGCCATGAGGCGGGTTGGAGGGATCAGCCCCAGCATTTT. It encodes CASSHEAGWRDQPQHF.

This clonotype was seen at least ten times. The gene calls are TRBV7-8 and TRBJ1-1, with D perhaps matching TRBD1 (5 bases). CDR3 length: 13 amino acids. Germline CDR1 SGHVS, CDR2 FQNEAQ. The V end was cut by 1 base, the J end by 9 bases, with 12 bases between. CDR3 coding DNA: TGTGCCAGCAGCTTAGGGGGCTCCCTACAAGCTTTCTTT. Amino acids: CASSLGGSLQAFF.

There are many counts of this clonotype. V usage is TRBV6-2 or TRBV6-3 and J usage is TRBJ2-2; TRBD1 is a possible D gene (5 bases). CDR1 is MNHEY and CDR2 is SVGEGT in the germline V gene. This CDR3 is 15 amino acids long. V was shortened by 7 bases and J by 1 base, with 13 bases between the two germline ends. The CDR3: CASKVGRKNTGELFF. For the CDR3, the DNA is TGTGCCAGCAAGGTGGGGCGGAAGAACACCGGGGAGCTGTTTTTT.

This clonotype has ten or more counts. The chain has TRBV28 and TRBJ2-7; TRBD1 or TRBD2 may be the D gene (7 bases each). With 6 bases removed from V and 3 bases from J, the gap between germline ends came to 18 bases. The CDR3 has 15 residues. Germline V gene sequence: CDR1 MDHEN, CDR2 SYDVKM. As DNA, the CDR3 is TGTGCCAGCAGCCCTAGCAGGGGGGGGTACTACGAGCAGTACTTC. It translates to CASSPSRGGYYEQYF.

This clonotype is medium-sized (0.01 to 0.1%) within its sample. The genes are TRBV5-6 and TRBJ2-7; D call uncertain. V was shortened by 6 bases and J by 4 bases, with 11 bases between the two germline ends. There are 12 residues in the CDR3. CDR1 is SGHDT and CDR2 is YYEEEE in the germline V gene. CDR3 sequence (DNA): TGTGCCAGCACGTCAGGATCGTACGAGCAGTACTTC. This encodes CASTSGSYEQYF.